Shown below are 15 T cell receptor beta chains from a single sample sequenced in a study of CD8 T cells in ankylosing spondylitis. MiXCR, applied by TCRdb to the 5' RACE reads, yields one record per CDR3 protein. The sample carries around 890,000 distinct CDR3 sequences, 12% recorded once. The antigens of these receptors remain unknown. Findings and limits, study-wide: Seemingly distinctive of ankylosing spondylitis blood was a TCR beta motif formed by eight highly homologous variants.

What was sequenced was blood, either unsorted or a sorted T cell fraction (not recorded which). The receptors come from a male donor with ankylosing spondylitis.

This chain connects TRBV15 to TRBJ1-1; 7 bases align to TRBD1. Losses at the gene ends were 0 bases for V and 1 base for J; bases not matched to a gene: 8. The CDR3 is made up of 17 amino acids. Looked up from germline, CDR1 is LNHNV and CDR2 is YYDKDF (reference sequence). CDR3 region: CATSRDLTGTANTEAFF. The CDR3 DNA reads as TGTGCCACCAGCAGAGACTTGACCGGGACAGCGAACACTGAAGCTTTCTTT. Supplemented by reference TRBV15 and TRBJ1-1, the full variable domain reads DAMVIQNPRYQVTQFGKPVTLSCSQTLNHNVMYWYQQKSSQAPKLLFHYYDKDFNNEADTPDNFQSRRPNTSFCFLDIRSPGLGDTAMYLCATSRDLTGTANTEAFFGQGTRLTVV.

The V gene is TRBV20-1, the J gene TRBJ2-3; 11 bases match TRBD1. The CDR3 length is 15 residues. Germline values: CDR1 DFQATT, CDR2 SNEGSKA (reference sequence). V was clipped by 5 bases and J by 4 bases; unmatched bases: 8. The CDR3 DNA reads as TGCAGTGCTTCTGATCCGGGACAGGGGGCAGATACGCAGTATTTT. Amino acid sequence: CSASDPGQGADTQYF.

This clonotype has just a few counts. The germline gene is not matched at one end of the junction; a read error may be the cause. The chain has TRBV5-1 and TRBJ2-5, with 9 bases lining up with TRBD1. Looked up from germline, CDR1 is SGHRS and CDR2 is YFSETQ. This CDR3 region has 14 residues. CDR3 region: CASSLDGTGFWDNF. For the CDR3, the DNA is TGCGCCAGCAGCTTGGACGGGACAGGGTTTTGGGACAACTTC.

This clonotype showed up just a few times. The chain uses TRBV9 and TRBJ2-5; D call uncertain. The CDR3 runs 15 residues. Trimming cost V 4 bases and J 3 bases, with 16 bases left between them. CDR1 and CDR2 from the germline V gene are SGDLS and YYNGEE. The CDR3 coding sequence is TGTGCCAGCAGCTCCTTTGCCTGGACCGAAGAGACCCAGTACTTC. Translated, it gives CASSSFAWTEETQYF.

In DNA form, the CDR3 reads TGTGCCAGCAGCTCCGGAGGAGGGAACACCGGGGAGCTGTTTTTT. Residues: CASSSGGGNTGELFF. The rearrangement links TRBV9 to TRBJ2-2; a weak D match, TRBD2 (5 bases). Germline lookup yields CDR1 SGDLS and CDR2 YYNGEE. Trimming took off 4 bases at V and 1 base at J, with 11 bases between the two ends. The length of the CDR3 is 15 residues.

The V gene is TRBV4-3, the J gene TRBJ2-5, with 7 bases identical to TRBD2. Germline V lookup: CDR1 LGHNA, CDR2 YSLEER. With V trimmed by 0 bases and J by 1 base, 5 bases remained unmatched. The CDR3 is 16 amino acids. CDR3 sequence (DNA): TGCGCCAGCAGCCAAGATTGGGCTAGCGGCCAAGAGACCCAGTACTTC. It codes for CASSQDWASGQETQYF.

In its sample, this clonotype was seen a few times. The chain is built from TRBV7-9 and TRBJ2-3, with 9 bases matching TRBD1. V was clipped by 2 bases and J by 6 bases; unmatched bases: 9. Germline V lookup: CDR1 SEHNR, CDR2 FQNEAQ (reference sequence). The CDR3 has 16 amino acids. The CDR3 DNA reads TGTGCCAGCAGCTTATTAACCGGGACAGGGTTCGATACGCAGTATTTT. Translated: CASSLLTGTGFDTQYF.

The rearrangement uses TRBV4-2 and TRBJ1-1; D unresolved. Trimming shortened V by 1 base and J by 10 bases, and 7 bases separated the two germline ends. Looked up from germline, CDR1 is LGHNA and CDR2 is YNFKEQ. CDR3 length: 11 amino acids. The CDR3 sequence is CASSQAARAFF. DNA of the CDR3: TGTGCCAGCAGCCAAGCTGCTCGAGCTTTCTTT.

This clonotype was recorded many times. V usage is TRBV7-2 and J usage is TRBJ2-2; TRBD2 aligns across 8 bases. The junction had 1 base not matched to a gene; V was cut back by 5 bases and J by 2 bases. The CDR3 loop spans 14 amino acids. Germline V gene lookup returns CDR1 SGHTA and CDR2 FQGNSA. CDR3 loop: CASSGTRNTGELFF. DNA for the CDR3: TGTGCCAGCAGCGGGACTAGAAACACCGGGGAGCTGTTTTTT.

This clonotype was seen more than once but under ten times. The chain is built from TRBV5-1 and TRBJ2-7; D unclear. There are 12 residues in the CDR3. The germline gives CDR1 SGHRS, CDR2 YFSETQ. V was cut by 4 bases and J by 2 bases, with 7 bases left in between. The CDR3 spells CASSKFTYEQYF. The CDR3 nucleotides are TGCGCCAGCAGCAAATTCACCTACGAGCAGTACTTC.

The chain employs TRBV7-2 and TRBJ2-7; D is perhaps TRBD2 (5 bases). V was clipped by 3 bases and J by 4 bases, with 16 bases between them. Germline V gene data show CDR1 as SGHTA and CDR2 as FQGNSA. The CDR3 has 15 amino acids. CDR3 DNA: TGTGCCAGCAGCTTTGAACCGGGAAGCCCGTACGAGCAGTACTTC. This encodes CASSFEPGSPYEQYF.

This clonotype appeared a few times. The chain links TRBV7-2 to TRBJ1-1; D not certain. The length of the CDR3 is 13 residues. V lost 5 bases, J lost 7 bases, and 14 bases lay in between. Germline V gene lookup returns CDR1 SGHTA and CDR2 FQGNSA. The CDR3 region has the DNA TGTGCCAGCAGCGCGGGAGGGTTTGGTGAAGCTTTCTTT. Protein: CASSAGGFGEAFF.

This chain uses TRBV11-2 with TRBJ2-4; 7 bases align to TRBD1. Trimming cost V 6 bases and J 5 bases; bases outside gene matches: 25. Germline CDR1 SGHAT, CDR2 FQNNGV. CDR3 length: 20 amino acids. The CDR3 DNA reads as TGTGCCAGCAGGGAACCTTTCATTAAGGGGAAACAGGGGAAGGAAAACATTCAGTACTTC. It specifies CASREPFIKGKQGKENIQYF.

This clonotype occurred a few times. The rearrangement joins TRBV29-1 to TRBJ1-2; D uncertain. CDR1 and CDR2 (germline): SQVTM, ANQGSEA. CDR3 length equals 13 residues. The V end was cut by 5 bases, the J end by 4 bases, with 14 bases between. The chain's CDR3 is CSVLERTPYGYTF. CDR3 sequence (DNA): TGCAGCGTTCTAGAACGGACGCCCTATGGCTACACCTTC.

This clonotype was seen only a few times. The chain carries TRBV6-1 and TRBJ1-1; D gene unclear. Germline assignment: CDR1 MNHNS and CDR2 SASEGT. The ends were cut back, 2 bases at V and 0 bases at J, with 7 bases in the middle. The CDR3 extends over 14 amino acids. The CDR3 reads CASSERALNTEAFF. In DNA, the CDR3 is TGTGCCAGCAGTGAAAGGGCCTTGAACACTGAAGCTTTCTTT.